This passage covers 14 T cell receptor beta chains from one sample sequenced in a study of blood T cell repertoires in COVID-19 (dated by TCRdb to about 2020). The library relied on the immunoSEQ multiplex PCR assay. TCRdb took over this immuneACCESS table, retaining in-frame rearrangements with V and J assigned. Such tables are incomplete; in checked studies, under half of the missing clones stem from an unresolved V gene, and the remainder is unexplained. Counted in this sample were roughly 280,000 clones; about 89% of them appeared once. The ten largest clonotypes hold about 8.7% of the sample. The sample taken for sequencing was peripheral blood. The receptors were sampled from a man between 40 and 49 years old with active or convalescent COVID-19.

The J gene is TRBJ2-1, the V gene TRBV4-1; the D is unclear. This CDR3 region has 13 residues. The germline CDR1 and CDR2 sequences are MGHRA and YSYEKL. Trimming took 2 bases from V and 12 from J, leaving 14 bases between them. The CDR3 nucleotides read TGCGCCAGCAGCCAAAGTAGAGGTCTCGGGCAGTTCTTC. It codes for CASSQSRGLGQFF.

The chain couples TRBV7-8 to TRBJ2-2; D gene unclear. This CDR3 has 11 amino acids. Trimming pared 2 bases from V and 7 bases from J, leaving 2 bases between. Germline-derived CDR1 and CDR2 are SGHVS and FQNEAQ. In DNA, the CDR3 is TGTGCCAGCAGCTTATACGGGGAGCTGTTTTTT. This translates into CASSLYGELFF.

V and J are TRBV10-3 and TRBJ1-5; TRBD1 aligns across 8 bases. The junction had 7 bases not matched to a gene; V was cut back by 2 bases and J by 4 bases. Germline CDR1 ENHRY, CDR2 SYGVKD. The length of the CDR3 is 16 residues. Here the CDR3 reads CAISEPGGIANQPQHF. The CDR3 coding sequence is TGTGCCATCAGTGAGCCAGGGGGCATTGCAAATCAGCCCCAGCATTTT.

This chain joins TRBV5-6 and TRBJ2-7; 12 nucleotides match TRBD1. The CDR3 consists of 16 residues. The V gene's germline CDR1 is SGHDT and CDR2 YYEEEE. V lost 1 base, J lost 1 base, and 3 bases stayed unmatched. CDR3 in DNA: TGTGCCAGCAGCTTGAGGGACAGGGGGCAGTCCTACGAGCAGTACTTC. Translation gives CASSLRDRGQSYEQYF.

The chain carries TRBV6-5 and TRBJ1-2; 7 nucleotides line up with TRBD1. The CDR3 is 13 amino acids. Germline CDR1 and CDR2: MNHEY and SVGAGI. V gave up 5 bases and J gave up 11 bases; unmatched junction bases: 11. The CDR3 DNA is TGTGCCAGCAGTCAGGGACAGCGCTTTGAGTACACCTTC. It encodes CASSQGQRFEYTF.

Here the CDR3 DNA reads TGTGCCAGCAGCTACCCTAGGGGGGGGGCGCCGGTCTATGGCTACACCTTC. Its translation: CASSYPRGGAPVYGYTF. This rearrangement joins TRBV7-9 to TRBJ1-2; maybe TRBD1 (6 bases). This CDR3 is built from 17 residues. Germline CDR1 is SEHNR and CDR2 is FQNEAQ (reference sequence). The ends were cut back, 4 bases at V and 4 bases at J, with 22 bases in the middle.

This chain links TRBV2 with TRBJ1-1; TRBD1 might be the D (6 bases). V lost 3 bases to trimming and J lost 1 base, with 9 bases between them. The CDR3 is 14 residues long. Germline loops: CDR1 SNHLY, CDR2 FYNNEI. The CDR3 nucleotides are TGTGCCAGCAGTGACAGGGGTGGGAACACTGAAGCTTTCTTT. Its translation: CASSDRGGNTEAFF.

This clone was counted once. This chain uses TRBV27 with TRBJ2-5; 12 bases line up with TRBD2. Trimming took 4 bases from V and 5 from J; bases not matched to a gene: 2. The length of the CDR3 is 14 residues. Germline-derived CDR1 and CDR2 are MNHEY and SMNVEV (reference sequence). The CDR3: CASSSLAGGETQYF. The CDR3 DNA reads TGTGCCAGCAGTTCACTAGCGGGAGGCGAGACCCAGTACTTC.

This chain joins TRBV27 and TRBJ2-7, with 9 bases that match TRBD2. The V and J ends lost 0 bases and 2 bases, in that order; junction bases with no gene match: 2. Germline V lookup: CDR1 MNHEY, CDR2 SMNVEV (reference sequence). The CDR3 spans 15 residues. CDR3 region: CASSLSGLAPYEQYF. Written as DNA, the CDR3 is TGTGCCAGCAGTTTATCGGGACTAGCCCCCTACGAGCAGTACTTC.

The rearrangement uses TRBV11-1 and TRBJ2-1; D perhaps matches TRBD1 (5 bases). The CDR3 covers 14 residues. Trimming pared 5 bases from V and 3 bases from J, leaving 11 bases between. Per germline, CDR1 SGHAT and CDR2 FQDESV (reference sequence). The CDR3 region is CASSRTGNYNEQFF. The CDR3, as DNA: TGTGCCAGCAGCCGTACAGGAAACTACAATGAGCAGTTCTTC. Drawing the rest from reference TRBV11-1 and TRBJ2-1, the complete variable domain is EAEVAQSPRYKITEKSQAVAFWCDPISGHATLYWYRQILGQGPELLVQFQDESVVDDSQLPKDRFSAERLKGVDSTLKIQPAELGDSAMYLCASSRTGNYNEQFFGPGTRLTVL.

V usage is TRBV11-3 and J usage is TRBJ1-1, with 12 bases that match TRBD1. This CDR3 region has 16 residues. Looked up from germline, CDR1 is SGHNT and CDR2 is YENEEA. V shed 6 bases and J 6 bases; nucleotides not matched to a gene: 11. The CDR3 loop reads CASSRRDRGRSSEAFF. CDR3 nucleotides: TGTGCCAGCAGTCGCCGGGACAGGGGGCGATCCTCTGAAGCTTTCTTT. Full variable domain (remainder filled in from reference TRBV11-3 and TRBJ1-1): EAGVVQSPRYKIIEKKQPVAFWCNPISGHNTLYWYLQNLGQGPELLIRYENEEAVDDSQLPKDRFSAERLKGVDSTLKIQPAELGDSAVYLCASSRRDRGRSSEAFFGQGTRLTVV.

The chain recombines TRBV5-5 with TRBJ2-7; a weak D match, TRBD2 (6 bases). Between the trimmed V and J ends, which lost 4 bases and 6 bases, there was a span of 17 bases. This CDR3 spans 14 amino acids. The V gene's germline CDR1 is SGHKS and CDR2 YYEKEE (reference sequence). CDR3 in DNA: TGTGCCAGCAGCCCTCTGGCGGGGCACGGCGAGCAGTACTTC. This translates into CASSPLAGHGEQYF.

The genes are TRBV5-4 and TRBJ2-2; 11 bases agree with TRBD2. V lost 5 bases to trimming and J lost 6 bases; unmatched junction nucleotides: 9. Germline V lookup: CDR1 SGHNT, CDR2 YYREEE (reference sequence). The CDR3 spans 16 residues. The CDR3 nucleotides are TGTGCCAGCAGGCCTACTAGCGGGGGAATCCCCGGGGAGCTGTTTTTT. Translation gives CASRPTSGGIPGELFF.

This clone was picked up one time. CDR3 sequence reads: CASSFEQGTSPLHF. CDR3 coding DNA: TGTGCCAGCAGCTTTGAACAGGGGACTTCACCCCTCCACTTT. The genes are TRBV5-5 and TRBJ1-6, with 7 bases matching TRBD1. Germline-derived CDR1 and CDR2 are SGHKS and YYEKEE (reference sequence). Germline trimming cut 2 bases from V and 9 bases from J; bases unmatched to any gene: 5. There are 14 residues in the CDR3.